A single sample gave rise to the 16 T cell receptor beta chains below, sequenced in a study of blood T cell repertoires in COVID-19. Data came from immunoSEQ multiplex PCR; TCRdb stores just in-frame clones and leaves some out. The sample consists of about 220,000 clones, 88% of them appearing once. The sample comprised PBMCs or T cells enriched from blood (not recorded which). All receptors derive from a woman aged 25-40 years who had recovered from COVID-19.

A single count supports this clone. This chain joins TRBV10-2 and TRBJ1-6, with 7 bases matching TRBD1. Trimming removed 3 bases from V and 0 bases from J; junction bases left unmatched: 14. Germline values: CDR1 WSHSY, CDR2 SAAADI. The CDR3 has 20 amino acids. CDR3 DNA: TGCGCCAGCAGTGACTCGTTACAGGGGATAGGGGGCTCCTATAATTCACCCCTCCACTTT. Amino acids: CASSDSLQGIGGSYNSPLHF.

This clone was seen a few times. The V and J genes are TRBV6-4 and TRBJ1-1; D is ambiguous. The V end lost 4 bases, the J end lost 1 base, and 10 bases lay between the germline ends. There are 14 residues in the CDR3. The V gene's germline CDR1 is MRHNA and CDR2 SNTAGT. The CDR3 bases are TGTGCCAGCAGTGTAAGTCCAGAGAACACTGAAGCTTTCTTT. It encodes CASSVSPENTEAFF.

The CDR3 region is CASRGPGLAGKSYEQYF. The CDR3 coding sequence is TGTGCCAGTAGGGGACCGGGACTAGCGGGGAAATCCTACGAGCAGTACTTC. J is TRBJ2-7 and V is TRBV19; 13 bases map to TRBD2. This CDR3 region has 17 residues. V trimming: 6 bases; J trimming: 1 base; junction bases outside the gene matches: 9. Germline CDR1 LNHDA, CDR2 SQIVND (reference sequence).

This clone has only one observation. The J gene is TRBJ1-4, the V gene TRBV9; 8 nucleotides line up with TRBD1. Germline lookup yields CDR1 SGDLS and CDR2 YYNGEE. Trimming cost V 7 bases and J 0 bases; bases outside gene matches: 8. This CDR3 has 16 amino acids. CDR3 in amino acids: CASSQGAFATNEKLFF. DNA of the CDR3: TGTGCCAGCTCCCAGGGGGCCTTTGCAACTAATGAAAAACTGTTTTTT.

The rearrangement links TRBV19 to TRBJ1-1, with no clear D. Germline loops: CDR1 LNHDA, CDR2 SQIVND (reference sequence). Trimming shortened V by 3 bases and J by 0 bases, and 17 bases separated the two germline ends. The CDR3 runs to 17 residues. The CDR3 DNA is TGTGCCAGTAGTATCCTAGGAGGGTGGGAAGTGAACACTGAAGCTTTCTTT. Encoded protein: CASSILGGWEVNTEAFF.

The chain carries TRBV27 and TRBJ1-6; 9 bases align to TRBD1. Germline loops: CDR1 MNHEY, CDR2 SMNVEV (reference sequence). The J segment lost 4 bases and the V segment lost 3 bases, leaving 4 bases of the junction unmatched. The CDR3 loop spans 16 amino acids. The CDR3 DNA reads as TGTGCCAGCAGTTTCACAGGGGGCACGTATAATTCACCCCTCCACTTT. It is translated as CASSFTGGTYNSPLHF.

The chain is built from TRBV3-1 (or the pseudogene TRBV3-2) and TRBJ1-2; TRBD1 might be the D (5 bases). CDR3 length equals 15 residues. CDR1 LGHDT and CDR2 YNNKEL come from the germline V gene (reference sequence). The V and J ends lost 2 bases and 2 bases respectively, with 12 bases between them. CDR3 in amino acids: CASSQPTGGNYGYTF. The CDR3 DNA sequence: TGTGCCAGCAGCCAACCCACTGGGGGGAACTATGGCTACACCTTC.

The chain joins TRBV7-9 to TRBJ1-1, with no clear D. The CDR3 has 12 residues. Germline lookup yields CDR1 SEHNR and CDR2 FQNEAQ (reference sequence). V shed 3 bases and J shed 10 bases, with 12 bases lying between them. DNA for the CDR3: TGTGCCAGCAGCTTGTCACGAATCGGAGCTTTCTTT. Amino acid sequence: CASSLSRIGAFF.

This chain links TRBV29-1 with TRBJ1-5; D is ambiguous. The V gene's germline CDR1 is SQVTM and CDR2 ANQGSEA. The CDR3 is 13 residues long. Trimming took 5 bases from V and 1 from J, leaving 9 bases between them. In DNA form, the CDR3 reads TGCAGCGTTCGGGTGAAAAGCAATCAGCCCCAGCATTTT. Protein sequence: CSVRVKSNQPQHF.

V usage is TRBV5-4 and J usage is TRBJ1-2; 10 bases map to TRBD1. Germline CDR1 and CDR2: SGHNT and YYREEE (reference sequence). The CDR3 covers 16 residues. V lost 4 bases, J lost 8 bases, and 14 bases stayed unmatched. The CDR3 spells CASSRDRGADMGGYTF. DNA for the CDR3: TGTGCCAGCAGCAGGGACAGGGGAGCAGATATGGGCGGCTACACCTTC.

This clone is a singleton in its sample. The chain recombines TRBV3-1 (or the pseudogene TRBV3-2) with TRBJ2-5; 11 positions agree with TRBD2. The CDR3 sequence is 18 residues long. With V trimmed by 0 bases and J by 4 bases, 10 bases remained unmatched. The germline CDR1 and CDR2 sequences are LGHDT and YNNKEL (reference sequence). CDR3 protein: CASSQDIAGGPSGETQYF. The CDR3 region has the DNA TGTGCCAGCAGCCAAGACATAGCGGGGGGGCCGTCTGGAGAGACCCAGTACTTC.

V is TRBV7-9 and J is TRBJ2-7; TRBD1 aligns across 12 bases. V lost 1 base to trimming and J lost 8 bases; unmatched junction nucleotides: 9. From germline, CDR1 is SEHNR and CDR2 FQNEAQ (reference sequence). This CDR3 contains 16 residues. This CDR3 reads CASSLGSGTGGVKQYF. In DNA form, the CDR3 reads TGTGCCAGCAGCTTAGGTTCCGGGACAGGGGGCGTAAAGCAGTACTTC.

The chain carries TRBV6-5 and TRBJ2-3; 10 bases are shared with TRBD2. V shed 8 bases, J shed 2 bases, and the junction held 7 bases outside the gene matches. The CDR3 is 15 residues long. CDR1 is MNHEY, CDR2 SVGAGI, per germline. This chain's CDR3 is CASGSSGGLTDTQYF. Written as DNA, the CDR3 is TGTGCCAGCGGCTCTAGCGGGGGCCTCACAGATACGCAGTATTTT.

CDR3 coding DNA: TGTGCCAGCAGCTTAGTAGCCAAGAATTCACCCCTCCACTTT. Protein sequence: CASSLVAKNSPLHF. This chain connects TRBV7-2 to TRBJ1-6; no firm D call. Trimming took off 1 base at V and 7 bases at J, with 8 bases between the two ends. Per germline, CDR1 SGHTA and CDR2 FQGNSA. The CDR3 consists of 14 residues.

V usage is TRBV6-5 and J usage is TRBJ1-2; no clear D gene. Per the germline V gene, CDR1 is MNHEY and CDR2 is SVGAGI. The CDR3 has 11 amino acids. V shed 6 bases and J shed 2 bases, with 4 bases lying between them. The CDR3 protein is CASSANYGYTF. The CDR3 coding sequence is TGTGCCAGCAGCGCGAACTATGGCTACACCTTC.

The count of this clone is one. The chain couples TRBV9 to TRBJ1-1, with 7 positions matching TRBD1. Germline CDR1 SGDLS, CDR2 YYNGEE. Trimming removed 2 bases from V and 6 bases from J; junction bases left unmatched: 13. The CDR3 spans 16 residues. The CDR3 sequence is CASSVTGQVGSSEAFF. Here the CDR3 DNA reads TGTGCCAGCAGCGTGACAGGGCAAGTGGGGAGTTCTGAAGCTTTCTTT.